Listed below are T cell receptor beta chains from one sample, sequenced in a study of blood T cell repertoires in COVID-19. TCRdb keeps only in-frame clones here, not all; method: immunoSEQ multiplex PCR. The table records about 130,000 clones, around 88% of them present only once. The sequenced material came from peripheral blood. These receptors came from a man aged 45-65 years with active or convalescent COVID-19. The CDR3 runs from the conserved cysteine through the conserved F or W. A D gene is named only where the DNA matches it firmly. Clone size, where shown, is once, few, many, or a class for clones that have expanded.

>-|TRBD1|TRBV3-1/TRBV3-2|TRBJ2-2
TGTGCCAGCAGCCAACGGACAGGGGGAGACACCGGGGAGCTGTTTTTT
CASSQRTGGDTGELFF
>-|TRBD2|TRBV2|TRBJ2-3
TGTGCCAGCAGTGAACCTAGCGGGGGGAGGACAGATACGCAGTATTTT
CASSEPSGGRTDTQYF
>-|TRBD2|TRBV28|TRBJ2-4
TGTGCCAGCAGTTTAATTGGGGGGGGAGGGCCTATAAACATTCAGTACTTC
CASSLIGGGGPINIQYF
>once|TRBD1|TRBV5-1|TRBJ1-2
TGCGCCAGCAGCTTGGATAGGACAGGGGGCGTTAGCACCTTC
CASSLDRTGGVSTF
>-|TRBD1|TRBV19|TRBJ1-2
TGTGCCAGTAGTATCCCGGACAGGGGAAGTGGCTACACCTTC
CASSIPDRGSGYTF
>-|TRBD1|TRBV2|TRBJ2-3
TGTGCCAGCAGCGGCCTATTAACAGGGGCCACAGATACGCAGTATTTT
CASSGLLTGATDTQYF
>-|TRBD2|TRBV11-2|TRBJ2-2
TGTGCCAGCAGGCAACCGGGACTAGACGGCACCGGGGAGCTGTTTTTT
CASRQPGLDGTGELFF
>once|-|TRBV7-2|TRBJ2-6
TGTGCCAGCAGCTTACAGGGGACTGGGGCCAACGTCCTGACTTTC
CASSLQGTGANVLTF
>once|-|TRBV10-3|TRBJ2-3
TGTGCCATCAGTGAGCTGGGGGCGGTTATAGATACGCAGTATTTT
CAISELGAVIDTQYF
>-|-|TRBV11-2|TRBJ2-3
TGTGCCAGCAGCTTACGGCGGGGAGGCACAGATACGCAGTATTTT
CASSLRRGGTDTQYF
>-|-|TRBV6-5|TRBJ2-3
TGTGCCAGCAGTTCAATCCAGGGTGAGGGGGCAGATACGCAGTATTTT
CASSSIQGEGADTQYF
>-|TRBD1|TRBV29-1|TRBJ1-3
TGCAGCGTTGGGGACAGGGATCGGGGCACCATATATTTT
CSVGDRDRGTIYF
>-|-|TRBV5-1|TRBJ2-2
TGCGCCAGCAGCTTCAGACAAGTCGCGAACACCGGGGAGCTGTTTTTT
CASSFRQVANTGELFF
>-|-|TRBV4-1|TRBJ1-3
TGCGCCAGCAGCCAAACAGGCGCTTCTGGAAACACCATATATTTT
CASSQTGASGNTIYF
>-|-|TRBV21-1|TRBJ2-1
TGTGCCAGCTCCTCAGGGGACAGGGTGGACAATGAGCAGTTCTTC
CASSSGDRVDNEQFF
>once|-|TRBV19|TRBJ2-7
TGTGCCAGTAGTATAAGAAGGGGTTACGAGCAGTACTTC
CASSIRRGYEQYF
>once|-|TRBV6-5|TRBJ2-7
TGTGCCAGCAGGGCCCAGGAACAGGACTACGAGCAGTACTTC
CASRAQEQDYEQYF
>-|TRBD1|TRBV27|TRBJ2-3
TGTGCCAGCAGCTCCGGGACAGTCACAGATACGCAGTATTTT
CASSSGTVTDTQYF
>once|TRBD1|TRBV7-6|TRBJ2-5
TGTGCCAGCAGCCCCACTGGGACAGGGGGTCCCCAGTACTTC
CASSPTGTGGPQYF
>-|-|TRBV5-1|TRBJ2-5
TGCGCCAGCAGCACAACGACAGTCCAAGAGACCCAGTACTTC
CASSTTTVQETQYF
>-|-|TRBV19|TRBJ1-2
TGTGCCAGTAGTATAAATATACAGGGAGAGCGTGGCTACACCTTC
CASSINIQGERGYTF
>-|-|TRBV19|TRBJ1-3
TGTGCCAGTAGTCGAGGGCCAGGAAACACCATATATTTT
CASSRGPGNTIYF
>once|TRBD2|TRBV7-9|TRBJ2-3
TGTGCCAGCAGCTTGACAACTAGCGGCCGCACAGATACGCAGTATTTT
CASSLTTSGRTDTQYF
>many|TRBD1|TRBV5-6|TRBJ2-7
TGTGCCAGCAGCTTGGGACAGGGGGCCTACGAGCAGTACTTC
CASSLGQGAYEQYF
>-|TRBD1|TRBV30|TRBJ2-2
TGTGCCTGGGGGGACAGGGGGCGAACCGGGGAGCTGTTTTTT
CAWGDRGRTGELFF
>-|-|TRBV9|TRBJ2-7
TGTGCCAGCAGCGTGGGGGGATCTTGGTACGAGCAGTACTTC
CASSVGGSWYEQYF
>-|TRBD2|TRBV2|TRBJ2-2
TGTGCCAGCAGTGAATTAGCGGGCACCGGGGAGCTGTTTTTT
CASSELAGTGELFF
>-|-|TRBV6-5|TRBJ2-1
TGTGCCAGCAGTTACGCCAACCGGGGAGGTAATGAGCAGTTCTTC
CASSYANRGGNEQFF
>-|-|TRBV27|TRBJ2-1
TGTGCCAGCAGTCCCGCCGGGTTGGGTTTTGGGAATGAGCAGTTCTTC
CASSPAGLGFGNEQFF
>once|-|TRBV24-1|TRBJ2-3
TGTGCCACCAGTGATTTGCATCGGGGGTGGAGCACAGATACGCAGTATTTT
CATSDLHRGWSTDTQYF
>-|-|TRBV19|TRBJ2-2
TGTGCCAGTAGAGTGCCCCCGGCGAACACCGGGGAGCTGTTTTTT
CASRVPPANTGELFF
>-|-|TRBV19|TRBJ1-4
TGTGCCAGTACCCTCCGGGAGGAACCTGAAAAACTGTTTTTT
CASTLREEPEKLFF
>few|-|TRBV25-1|TRBJ1-5
TGTGCCAGCAGTGGTTACAGGGATCAGCCCCAGCATTTT
CASSGYRDQPQHF
>-|-|TRBV5-6|TRBJ1-3
TGTGCCAGCAGCCTGCGGACAGAAGGAAACACCATATATTTT
CASSLRTEGNTIYF
>-|-|TRBV14|TRBJ1-6
TGTGCCAGCAGCCAAGATCGGCCGCGGTATTCACCCCTCCACTTT
CASSQDRPRYSPLHF
>once|TRBD1|TRBV18|TRBJ2-3
TGTGCCAGCTCACCCAGGACAGGGGGCACAGATACGCAGTATTTT
CASSPRTGGTDTQYF
>-|TRBD1|TRBV30|TRBJ2-7
TGTGCCCTCCGGGGACAGAAATCCTACGAGCAGTACTTC
CALRGQKSYEQYF
>-|TRBD1|TRBV27|TRBJ2-7
TGTGCCAGTCGAAAGACAGGGTTTCCCTACGAGCAGTACTTC
CASRKTGFPYEQYF
>-|-|TRBV28|TRBJ1-1
TGTGCCAGCAGCCCCCCGAGCGGGGGAACTGAAGCTTTCTTT
CASSPPSGGTEAFF
>-|TRBD2|TRBV14|TRBJ2-7
TGTGCCAGCAGCCAAGGGGGGGGGTACGAGCAGTACTTC
CASSQGGGYEQYF
>few|TRBD1|TRBV10-1|TRBJ2-5
TGCGCCAGCAGTGAGTCGTGGGGACAGGGGTCGGAGACCCAGTACTTC
CASSESWGQGSETQYF